The 17 T cell receptor beta chains below all came from one sample that was sequenced in a study of human T cells and chemical hapten exposure. Time point: patch test 3, about 24 weeks after DPC sensitization. Sample treatment: therapeutic diphenylcyclopropenone sensitization with weekly scalp DPC. TCRdb called the RACE reads again in MiXCR, with one record for every CDR3 protein. The sample lists more than 150,000 distinct CDR3 sequences, around a quarter occurring once. The source material was whole blood, sampled in connection with sensitization to the hapten diphenylcyclopropenone (DPC). Every receptor here comes from a woman between 40 and 55 years old with alopecia areata. Some clones in this sample may be carry-over from other donors' samples.

This chain uses TRBV7-9 with TRBJ2-5, with 7 bases matching TRBD1. There are 14 residues in the CDR3. V shed 5 bases, J shed 0 bases, and the junction held 3 bases outside the gene matches. Germline-derived CDR1 and CDR2 are SEHNR and FQNEAQ (reference sequence). The DNA of the CDR3 is TGTGCCAGCAGCGCCGACAGGGACCAAGAGACCCAGTACTTC. It translates to CASSADRDQETQYF.

This chain links TRBV29-1 with TRBJ1-2; TRBD1 is a possible D gene (6 bases). Germline V CDR1 and CDR2: SQVTM, ANQGSEA. V was clipped by 1 base and J by 4 bases, with 19 bases between them. This CDR3 is built from 16 residues. DNA of the CDR3: TGCAGCGTTGAAGGAGGGGGGTGGGCAGCGGGCTATGGCTACACCTTC. It codes for CSVEGGGWAAGYGYTF.

The chain has TRBV6-2 or TRBV6-3 and TRBJ2-7; TRBD1 matches at 11 bases. The ends lost 6 bases at V and 5 bases at J; junction bases unmatched: 9. CDR1 MNHEY and CDR2 SVGEGT come from the germline V gene. This CDR3 region has 15 residues. CDR3 sequence: CASRGHGQGANEQYF. CDR3 sequence (DNA): TGTGCCAGCAGAGGACACGGACAGGGGGCGAACGAGCAGTACTTC.

CDR3 in amino acids: CASSYHASPDEQYF. CDR3 coding DNA: TGTGCCAGCAGTTACCACGCCTCGCCGGACGAGCAGTACTTC. The chain recombines TRBV6-5 with TRBJ2-7, with no clear D. There are 14 residues in the CDR3. Trimming left V 2 bases short and J 5 bases short, with 13 bases between. From germline, CDR1 is MNHEY and CDR2 SVGAGI.

The J gene is TRBJ2-3, the V gene TRBV9; tentatively, D is TRBD1 or TRBD2 (6 bases each). Germline lookup yields CDR1 SGDLS and CDR2 YYNGEE. The V and J ends lost 1 base and 4 bases respectively, with 10 bases between them. The CDR3 is 14 residues long. The CDR3 here is CASSVLGGPDTQYF. The CDR3 nucleotides read TGTGCCAGCAGCGTATTGGGGGGCCCAGATACGCAGTATTTT.

This clonotype has more than one count but fewer than ten. The rearrangement joins TRBV5-1 to TRBJ2-1, with D possibly TRBD1 on 6 matching bases. Germline V gene data show CDR1 as SGHRS and CDR2 as YFSETQ. The CDR3 has 14 amino acids. V was cut by 8 bases and J by 4 bases, with 16 bases left in between. The CDR3 here is CASSDSSRYNEQFF. Written as DNA, the CDR3 is TGCGCCAGTTCGGACAGTAGTAGGTACAATGAGCAGTTCTTC.

The V call is TRBV20-1, the J call TRBJ2-7, with D hard to call. With 4 bases removed from V and 2 bases from J, the gap between germline ends came to 9 bases. The CDR3 has 12 residues. Germline V gives CDR1 DFQATT, CDR2 SNEGSKA (reference sequence). The CDR3 bases are TGCAGTGCTACCGCGGTCGCCTACGAGCAGTACTTC. This encodes CSATAVAYEQYF.

The chain has TRBV28 and TRBJ1-2; 7 nucleotides match TRBD1. From germline, CDR1 is MDHEN and CDR2 SYDVKM. V dropped 6 bases and J dropped 4; count of bases not matched to a gene: 8. The CDR3 consists of 14 residues. CDR3 in amino acids: CASRPDDRVYGYTF. CDR3 nucleotides: TGTGCCAGCAGGCCCGACGACAGGGTCTATGGCTACACCTTC.

This rearrangement joins TRBV12-3 or TRBV12-4 to TRBJ2-3; D is perhaps TRBD2 (5 bases). This CDR3 region has 13 residues. V was trimmed by 6 bases and J by 6 bases, leaving 13 bases between them. CDR3 loop: CASSRGHMDTQYF. CDR3 DNA sequence: TGTGCCAGCAGCCGAGGGCATATGGATACGCAGTATTTT.

This clonotype was detected a few times. The gene calls are TRBV2 and TRBJ1-5; TRBD1 might be the D (6 bases). Trimming cost V 6 bases and J 2 bases, with 11 bases left between them. Germline V gives CDR1 SNHLY, CDR2 FYNNEI. This CDR3 contains 14 residues. CDR3 sequence (DNA): TGTGCCAGCAGACAGGGCTCAGGCAATCAGCCCCAGCATTTT. This gives the protein CASRQGSGNQPQHF. The full variable domain, rest sourced from reference TRBV2 and TRBJ1-5, is EPEVTQTPSHQVTQMGQEVILRCVPISNHLYFYWYRQILGQKVEFLVSFYNNEISEKSEIFDDQFSVERPDGSNFTLKIRSTKLEDSAMYFCASRQGSGNQPQHFGDGTRLSIL.

This clonotype was counted between two and nine times. The J gene is TRBJ1-3, the V gene TRBV12-3 or TRBV12-4; weak D call: TRBD1 (5 bases). V dropped 7 bases and J dropped 0 bases, with 16 bases sitting between them. The length of the CDR3 is 16 residues. In nucleotides, the CDR3 is TGTGCCAGCAAACGCGAATGGCAGGGCTCTGGAAACACCATATATTTT. Translated, it gives CASKREWQGSGNTIYF.

The DNA of the CDR3 is TGTGCCAGCAGTTACTCGCTCCTCGGGGGCGAGACCCAGTACTTC. Translated, it gives CASSYSLLGGETQYF. The gene calls are TRBV6-6 and TRBJ2-5; possibly TRBD1 or TRBD2 for D (6 bases each). The CDR3 consists of 15 residues. Germline V gives CDR1 MNHNY, CDR2 SVGAGI (reference sequence). V was clipped by 0 bases and J by 5 bases, with 13 bases between them.

This rearrangement joins TRBV7-9 to TRBJ2-7; 9 bases agree with TRBD1. V lost 3 bases to trimming and J lost 2 bases; unmatched junction nucleotides: 2. Germline assignment: CDR1 SEHNR and CDR2 FQNEAQ (reference sequence). The CDR3 covers 14 residues. The CDR3 reads CASSFGTGPYEQYF. In DNA, the CDR3 is TGTGCCAGCAGCTTCGGGACAGGGCCCTACGAGCAGTACTTC.

V and J are TRBV7-2 and TRBJ1-1, with D possibly TRBD1 on 5 matching bases. The V gene lost 5 bases and the J gene lost 1 base, with 14 bases spanning the gap. This CDR3 spans 15 amino acids. Germline V gene sequence: CDR1 SGHTA, CDR2 FQGNSA. CDR3 sequence: CASSPPTARNTEAFF. The CDR3 bases are TGTGCCAGCAGCCCCCCGACAGCCCGGAACACTGAAGCTTTCTTT.

Only a few counts were recorded for this clonotype. The chain links TRBV12-3 or TRBV12-4 to TRBJ1-5; the D is unclear. The V gene lost 0 bases and the J gene lost 6 bases, with 9 bases spanning the gap. The CDR3 has 14 residues. CDR3 sequence: CASSLASPSQPQHF. The CDR3 DNA follows: TGTGCCAGCAGTTTAGCCTCCCCGAGTCAGCCCCAGCATTTT.

This clonotype came up once. The chain has TRBV29-1 and TRBJ2-1, with TRBD2 matching over 13 bases. The CDR3 consists of 16 residues. The V segment lost 7 bases and the J segment 7 bases; nucleotides outside the gene matches: 13. Germline V gene lookup returns CDR1 SQVTM and CDR2 ANQGSEA. The CDR3 region is CSASLGLAGPGNEQFF. The DNA for the CDR3 is TGCAGCGCCAGCCTGGGACTAGCGGGACCGGGGAATGAGCAGTTCTTC.

This clonotype was detected many times. The V and J genes are TRBV12-3 or TRBV12-4 and TRBJ1-6; TRBD1 aligns across 9 bases. The CDR3 runs 14 residues. Germline trimming cut 5 bases from V and 9 bases from J; bases unmatched to any gene: 5. CDR3 sequence (DNA): TGTGCCAGCAGTCTGGACAGGGGCGTTTCACCCCTCCACTTT. This sequence encodes CASSLDRGVSPLHF.